This TCR beta chain appears in the sequencing data of a study of cytomegalovirus exposure and HLA in healthy donors. Study-level findings and limits: What TCR beta sequences reportedly achieved was accurate prediction of HLA-A and HLA-B alleles in most subjects.

Germline V gene lookup returns CDR1 SGDLS and CDR2 YYNGEE. CDR3 length equals 13 residues. Trimming shortened V by 5 bases and J by 6 bases, and 12 bases separated the two germline ends. Note on this clone: What it binds is unknown.

PCR was performed using 60 Vbeta and 13 Jbeta primers. The protocol was immunoSEQ multiplex PCR, while the TCRdb copy is restricted to in-frame clones and leaves out a portion. The sample contains more than 80,000 clones, 65% to 80% of which appear only once. J is TRBJ2-1 and V is TRBV9, with a possible D match to TRBD2 (6 bases). Sequencing was performed on PBMCs. This TCR came from a man aged 60 to 69 in good health and CMV-seronegative. CDR3 nucleotides: TGTGCCAGCAGTCAGGGACTCACCAATGAGCAGTTCTTC. It yields the protein CASSQGLTNEQFF.